The rows below give T cell receptor beta chains drawn from one sample of a study of blood T cell repertoires in COVID-19. The method was immunoSEQ multiplex PCR; TCRdb's version includes in-frame clones alone and lacks a portion of them. Found here are 200,000 to 250,000 clones, around 87% of them singletons; the top ten hold approximately 7.2%. The specimen sequenced was peripheral blood. These receptors were taken from a woman in her 70s with active or convalescent COVID-19. Each CDR3 is given with its conserved first and last residue. The D gene is left open where the match is weak. Size tells how often a clone was seen (once, few, many) or the class of an expanded clone, and some rows leave it out.

clone size: .
V gene: TRBV5-4
D gene: .
J gene: TRBJ1-4
CDR3 protein: CASKPGGRTTNEKLFF
CDR3 DNA: TGTGCCAGCAAGCCAGGAGGGAGGACAACTAATGAAAAACTGTTTTTT

clone size: .
V gene: TRBV24-1
D gene: TRBD1
J gene: TRBJ2-7
CDR3 protein: CATSDSGGRDEQYF
CDR3 DNA: TGTGCCACCAGTGATTCAGGGGGCAGGGACGAGCAGTACTTC

clone size: few
V gene: TRBV12-3/TRBV12-4
D gene: TRBD1
J gene: TRBJ1-6
CDR3 protein: CASTRTGNSPLHF
CDR3 DNA: TGTGCCAGCACTCGGACAGGGAATTCACCCCTCCACTTT

clone size: once
V gene: TRBV2
D gene: .
J gene: TRBJ2-5
CDR3 protein: CASSETLDKASQETQYF
CDR3 DNA: TGTGCCAGCAGTGAAACGCTTGACAAGGCCTCCCAAGAGACCCAGTACTTC

clone size: .
V gene: TRBV7-7
D gene: .
J gene: TRBJ2-3
CDR3 protein: CASSLSPGLGTDTQYF
CDR3 DNA: TGTGCCAGCAGCTTATCGCCAGGGTTAGGCACAGATACGCAGTATTTT

clone size: few
V gene: TRBV12-3/TRBV12-4
D gene: .
J gene: TRBJ1-6
CDR3 protein: CASSDDPRALHF
CDR3 DNA: TGTGCCAGCAGCGACGACCCGAGGGCCCTCCACTTT

clone size: .
V gene: TRBV3-1/TRBV3-2
D gene: TRBD1
J gene: TRBJ1-2
CDR3 protein: CASSRPGQRLPNYGYTF
CDR3 DNA: TGTGCCAGCAGTCGGCCGGGACAGCGACTTCCTAACTATGGCTACACCTTC

clone size: .
V gene: TRBV4-2
D gene: .
J gene: TRBJ2-3
CDR3 protein: CASSQSRPGLSTDTQYF
CDR3 DNA: TGTGCCAGCAGCCAAAGCCGGCCGGGACTCAGCACAGATACGCAGTATTTT

clone size: .
V gene: TRBV15
D gene: .
J gene: TRBJ1-5
CDR3 protein: CATSRDQRGQPQHF
CDR3 DNA: TGTGCCACCAGCAGAGATCAAAGAGGCCAGCCCCAGCATTTT

clone size: .
V gene: TRBV6-2/TRBV6-3
D gene: TRBD1
J gene: TRBJ1-5
CDR3 protein: CASSSRDRVGNQPQHF
CDR3 DNA: TGTGCCAGCAGTTCCAGGGACAGGGTTGGCAATCAGCCCCAGCATTTT

clone size: .
V gene: TRBV5-1
D gene: TRBD2
J gene: TRBJ2-3
CDR3 protein: CASSLVSGGDTQYF
CDR3 DNA: TGCGCCAGCAGCTTGGTAAGCGGGGGAGATACGCAGTATTTT

clone size: few
V gene: TRBV3-1/TRBV3-2
D gene: .
J gene: TRBJ1-1
CDR3 protein: CASSQGQTNTEAFF
CDR3 DNA: TGTGCCAGCAGCCAAGGACAAACGAACACTGAAGCTTTCTTT

clone size: once
V gene: TRBV11-2
D gene: .
J gene: TRBJ1-1
CDR3 protein: CASSLGQGETEAFF
CDR3 DNA: TGTGCCAGCAGCTTAGGGCAGGGTGAAACTGAAGCTTTCTTT

clone size: .
V gene: TRBV27
D gene: .
J gene: TRBJ1-5
CDR3 protein: CASSPGKGLNQPQHF
CDR3 DNA: TGTGCCAGCAGTCCCGGGAAGGGCCTCAATCAGCCCCAGCATTTT

clone size: .
V gene: TRBV7-9
D gene: .
J gene: TRBJ2-7
CDR3 protein: CASSSPQRQDNTYEQYF
CDR3 DNA: TGTGCCAGCAGCTCTCCACAGAGACAGGATAACACCTACGAGCAGTACTTC

clone size: .
V gene: TRBV27
D gene: TRBD1
J gene: TRBJ1-5
CDR3 protein: CASSDWGTGVGLGNQPQHF
CDR3 DNA: TGTGCCAGCAGTGACTGGGGGACAGGGGTGGGCCTGGGCAATCAGCCCCAGCATTTT

clone size: .
V gene: TRBV10-3
D gene: .
J gene: TRBJ1-5
CDR3 protein: CAISESGGHGEPQHF
CDR3 DNA: TGTGCCATCAGTGAGTCCGGGGGGCACGGGGAGCCCCAGCATTTT

clone size: .
V gene: TRBV5-1
D gene: .
J gene: TRBJ1-2
CDR3 protein: CASSLGDLSSNYGYTF
CDR3 DNA: TGCGCCAGCAGCTTAGGGGATCTGAGCTCTAACTATGGCTACACCTTC

clone size: .
V gene: TRBV7-9
D gene: .
J gene: TRBJ1-1
CDR3 protein: CASFRGPNTEAFF
CDR3 DNA: TGTGCCAGCTTCAGGGGACCGAACACTGAAGCTTTCTTT

clone size: .
V gene: TRBV6-2/TRBV6-3
D gene: TRBD1
J gene: TRBJ1-5
CDR3 protein: CASSSPGQGSQPQHF
CDR3 DNA: TGTGCCAGCAGCTCCCCGGGACAGGGGAGTCAGCCCCAGCATTTT

clone size: .
V gene: TRBV15
D gene: .
J gene: TRBJ2-7
CDR3 protein: CATSRGQNSYEQYF
CDR3 DNA: TGTGCCACCAGCAGAGGGCAGAATTCCTACGAGCAGTACTTC

clone size: few
V gene: TRBV27
D gene: .
J gene: TRBJ2-2
CDR3 protein: CASSPLSLGGTGELFF
CDR3 DNA: TGTGCCAGCAGTCCCCTAAGCCTAGGCGGGACCGGGGAGCTGTTTTTT

clone size: .
V gene: TRBV15
D gene: .
J gene: TRBJ2-2
CDR3 protein: CATGTANTGELFF
CDR3 DNA: TGTGCCACCGGTACAGCCAACACCGGGGAGCTGTTTTTT

clone size: .
V gene: TRBV7-9
D gene: .
J gene: TRBJ1-4
CDR3 protein: CASKEGATNEKLFF
CDR3 DNA: TGTGCCAGCAAAGAAGGGGCAACTAATGAAAAACTGTTTTTT

clone size: .
V gene: TRBV7-9
D gene: .
J gene: TRBJ2-7
CDR3 protein: CASSSGIEQYF
CDR3 DNA: TGTGCCAGCAGTTCAGGGATCGAGCAGTACTTC

clone size: .
V gene: TRBV6-2/TRBV6-3
D gene: TRBD2
J gene: TRBJ2-1
CDR3 protein: CASSPTGGGEQFF
CDR3 DNA: TGTGCCAGCAGCCCCACCGGGGGGGGTGAGCAGTTCTTC

clone size: .
V gene: TRBV6-5
D gene: TRBD1
J gene: TRBJ2-7
CDR3 protein: CASSSGMTGNYEQYF
CDR3 DNA: TGTGCCAGCAGTTCCGGAATGACAGGGAACTACGAGCAGTACTTC